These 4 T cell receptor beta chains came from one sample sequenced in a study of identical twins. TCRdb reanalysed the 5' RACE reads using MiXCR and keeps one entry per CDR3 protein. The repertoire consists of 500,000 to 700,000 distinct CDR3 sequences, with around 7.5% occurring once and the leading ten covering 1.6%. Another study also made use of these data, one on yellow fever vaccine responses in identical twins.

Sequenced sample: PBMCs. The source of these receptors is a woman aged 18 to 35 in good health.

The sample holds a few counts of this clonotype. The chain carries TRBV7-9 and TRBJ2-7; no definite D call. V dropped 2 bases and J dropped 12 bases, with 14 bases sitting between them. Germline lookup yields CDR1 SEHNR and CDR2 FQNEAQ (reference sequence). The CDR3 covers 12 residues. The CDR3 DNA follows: TGTGCCAGCAGCTTACCCCGGACGCGGCCGTACTTC. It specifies CASSLPRTRPYF.

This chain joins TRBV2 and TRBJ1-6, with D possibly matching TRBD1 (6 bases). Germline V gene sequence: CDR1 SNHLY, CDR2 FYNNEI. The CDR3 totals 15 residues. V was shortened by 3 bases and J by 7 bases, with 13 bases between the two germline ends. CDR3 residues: CASSDEGQRNSPLHF. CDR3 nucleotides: TGTGCCAGCAGTGATGAGGGACAAAGGAATTCACCCCTCCACTTT.

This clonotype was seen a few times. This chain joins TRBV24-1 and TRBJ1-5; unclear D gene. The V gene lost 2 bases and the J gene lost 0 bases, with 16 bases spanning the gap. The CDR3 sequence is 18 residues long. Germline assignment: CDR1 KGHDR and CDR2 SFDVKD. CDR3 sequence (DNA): TGTGCCACCAGTGATTCCGGAGGGAGCTTCTTTAGCAATCAGCCCCAGCATTTT. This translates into CATSDSGGSFFSNQPQHF.

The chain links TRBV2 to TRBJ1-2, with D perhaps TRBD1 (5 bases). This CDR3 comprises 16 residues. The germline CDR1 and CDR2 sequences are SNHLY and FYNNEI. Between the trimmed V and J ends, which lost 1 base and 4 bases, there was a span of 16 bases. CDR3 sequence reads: CASSEGTRRAGYGYTF. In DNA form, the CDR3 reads TGTGCCAGCAGTGAAGGGACACGACGAGCTGGCTATGGCTACACCTTC.